A selection of T cell receptor beta chains follows, all from one sample in a study of blood T cell repertoires in COVID-19. Method: immunoSEQ multiplex PCR; TCRdb's copy keeps in-frame clones and lacks some. The profile shows a few hundred thousand clones, approximately 86% of them singletons. The sequencing sample was made of PBMCs or T cells enriched from blood (not recorded which). The source is a young woman who had been exposed to COVID-19. The CDR3 runs from the conserved cysteine through the conserved F or W. Fields, in order: V gene, J gene, CDR3 protein.

V gene: TRBV19; J gene: TRBJ1-4; CDR3 protein: CASRPGKQGAYEKLFF
V gene: TRBV6-5; J gene: TRBJ2-2; CDR3 protein: CASSREQGNTGELFF
V gene: TRBV9; J gene: TRBJ1-1; CDR3 protein: CASSAGGRLRNTEAFF
V gene: TRBV5-1; J gene: TRBJ1-2; CDR3 protein: CASSYTTGVNGYTF
V gene: TRBV9; J gene: TRBJ2-1; CDR3 protein: CASSVESSGGYNEQFF
V gene: TRBV2; J gene: TRBJ1-2; CDR3 protein: CASSEGDRNYGYTF
V gene: TRBV4-1; J gene: TRBJ2-7; CDR3 protein: CASSPNTIRGLYEQYF
V gene: TRBV11-2; J gene: TRBJ1-5; CDR3 protein: CASSSHRGEPQHF
V gene: TRBV2; J gene: TRBJ1-1; CDR3 protein: CASNKAAGRMNTEAFF
V gene: TRBV3-1/TRBV3-2; J gene: TRBJ2-7; CDR3 protein: CASSQDPAGPYEQYF
V gene: TRBV11-2; J gene: TRBJ1-3; CDR3 protein: CASQTGVGNTIYF